What follows describes a single T cell receptor (beta chain). Its cognate antigen is unknown. This entry is derived from a study of T cell responses to AZD1222 COVID-19 vaccine. Overall study results and limits: Reportedly, close to half of spike-specific TCRs are directed against unmutated variant regions. White British people made up most donors, females outnumbered males, and clonal diversity was possibly underestimated. Just a handful of people given AZD1222 tested seropositive at baseline.

Libraries were prepared by immunoSEQ multiplex PCR; TCRdb keeps only in-frame clonotypes and omits some of them. The table lists 250,000 to 300,000 clones, 90% to 95% of them singletons, with approximately 0.52% in the top ten. The sequence came from an adult who received the AZD1222 COVID-19 vaccine. The input for sequencing was peripheral blood, taken 28 days after the second AZD1222 dose.

This CDR3 reads CASSHDRGAGYGYTF. DNA for the CDR3: TGTGCCAGCAGCCACGACAGGGGCGCAGGCTATGGCTACACCTTC. This rearrangement joins TRBV5-5 to TRBJ1-2; TRBD1 matches 8 bases. V lost 4 bases and J lost 4; bases outside the gene matches: 9. Germline values: CDR1 SGHKS, CDR2 YYEKEE (reference sequence). The CDR3 totals 15 residues.